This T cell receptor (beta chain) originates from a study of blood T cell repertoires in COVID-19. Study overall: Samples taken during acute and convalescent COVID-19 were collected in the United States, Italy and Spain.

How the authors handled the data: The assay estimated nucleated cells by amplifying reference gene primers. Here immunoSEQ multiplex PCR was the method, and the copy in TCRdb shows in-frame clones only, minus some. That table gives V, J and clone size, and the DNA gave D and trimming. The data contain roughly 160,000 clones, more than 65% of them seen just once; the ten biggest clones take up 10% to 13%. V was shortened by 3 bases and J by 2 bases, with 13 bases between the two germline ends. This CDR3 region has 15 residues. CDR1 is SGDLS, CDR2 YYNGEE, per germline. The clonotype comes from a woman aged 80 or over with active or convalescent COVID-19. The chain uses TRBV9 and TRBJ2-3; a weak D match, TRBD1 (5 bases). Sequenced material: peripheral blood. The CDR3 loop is CASSGSPGATDTQYF. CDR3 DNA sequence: TGTGCCAGCAGCGGATCCCCTGGGGCCACAGATACGCAGTATTTT.